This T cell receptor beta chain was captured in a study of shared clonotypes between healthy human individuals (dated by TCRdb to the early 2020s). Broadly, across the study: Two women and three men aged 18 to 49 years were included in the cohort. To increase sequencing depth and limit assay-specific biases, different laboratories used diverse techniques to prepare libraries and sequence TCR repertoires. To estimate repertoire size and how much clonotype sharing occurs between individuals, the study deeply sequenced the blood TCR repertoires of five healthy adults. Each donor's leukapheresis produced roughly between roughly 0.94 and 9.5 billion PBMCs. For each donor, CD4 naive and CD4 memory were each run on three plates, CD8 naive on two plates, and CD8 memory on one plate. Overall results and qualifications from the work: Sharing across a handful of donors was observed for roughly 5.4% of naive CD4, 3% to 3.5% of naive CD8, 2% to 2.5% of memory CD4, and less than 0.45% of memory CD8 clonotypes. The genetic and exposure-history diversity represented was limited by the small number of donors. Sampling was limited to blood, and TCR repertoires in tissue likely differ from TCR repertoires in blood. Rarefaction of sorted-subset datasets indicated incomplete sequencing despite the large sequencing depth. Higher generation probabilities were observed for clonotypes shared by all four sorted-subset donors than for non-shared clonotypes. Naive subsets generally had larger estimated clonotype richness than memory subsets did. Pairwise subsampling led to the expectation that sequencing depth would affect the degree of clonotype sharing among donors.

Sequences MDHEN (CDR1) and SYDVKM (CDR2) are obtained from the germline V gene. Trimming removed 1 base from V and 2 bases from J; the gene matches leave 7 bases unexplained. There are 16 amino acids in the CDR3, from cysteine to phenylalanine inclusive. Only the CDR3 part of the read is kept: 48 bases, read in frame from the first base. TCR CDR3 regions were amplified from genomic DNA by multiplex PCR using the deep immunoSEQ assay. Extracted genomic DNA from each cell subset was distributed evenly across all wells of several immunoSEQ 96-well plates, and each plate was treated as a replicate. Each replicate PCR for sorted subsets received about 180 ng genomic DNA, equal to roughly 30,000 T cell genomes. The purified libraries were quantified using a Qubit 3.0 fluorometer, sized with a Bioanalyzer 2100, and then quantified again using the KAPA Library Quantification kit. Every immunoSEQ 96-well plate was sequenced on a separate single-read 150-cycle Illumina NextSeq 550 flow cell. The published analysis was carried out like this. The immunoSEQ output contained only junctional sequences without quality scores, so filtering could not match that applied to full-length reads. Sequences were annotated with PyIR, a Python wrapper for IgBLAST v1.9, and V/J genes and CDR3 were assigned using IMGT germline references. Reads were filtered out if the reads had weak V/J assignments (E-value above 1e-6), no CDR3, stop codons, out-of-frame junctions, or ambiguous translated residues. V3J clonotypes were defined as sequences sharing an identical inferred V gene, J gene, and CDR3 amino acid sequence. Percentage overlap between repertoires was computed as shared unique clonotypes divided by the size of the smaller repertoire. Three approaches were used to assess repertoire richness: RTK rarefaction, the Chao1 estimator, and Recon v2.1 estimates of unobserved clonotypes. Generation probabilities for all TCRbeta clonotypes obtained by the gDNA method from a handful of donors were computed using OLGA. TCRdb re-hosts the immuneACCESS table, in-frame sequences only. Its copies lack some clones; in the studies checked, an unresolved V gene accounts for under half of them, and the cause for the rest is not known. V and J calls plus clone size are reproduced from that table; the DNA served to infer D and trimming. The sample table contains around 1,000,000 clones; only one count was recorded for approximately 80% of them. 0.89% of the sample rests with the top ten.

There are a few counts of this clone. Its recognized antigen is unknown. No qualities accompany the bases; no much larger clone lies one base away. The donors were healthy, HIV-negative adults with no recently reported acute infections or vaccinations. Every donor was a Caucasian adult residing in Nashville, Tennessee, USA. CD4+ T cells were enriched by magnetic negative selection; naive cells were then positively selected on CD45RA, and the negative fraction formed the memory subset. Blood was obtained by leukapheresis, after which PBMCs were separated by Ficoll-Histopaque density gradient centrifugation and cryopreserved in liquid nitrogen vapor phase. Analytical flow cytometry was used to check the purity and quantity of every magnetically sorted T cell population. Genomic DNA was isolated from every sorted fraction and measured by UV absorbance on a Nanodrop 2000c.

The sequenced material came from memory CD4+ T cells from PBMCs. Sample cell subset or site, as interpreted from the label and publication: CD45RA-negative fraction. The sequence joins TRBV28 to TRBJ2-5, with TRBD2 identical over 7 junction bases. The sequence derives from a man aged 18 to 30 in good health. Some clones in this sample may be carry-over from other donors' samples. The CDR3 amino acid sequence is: CASSLLGSGSQETQYF. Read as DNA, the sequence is TGTGCCAGCAGTTTATTAGGTAGCGGGTCTCAAGAGACCCAGTACTTC.